A single sample gave rise to the 16 T cell receptor beta chains below, sequenced in a study of T cell repertoires in cytomegalovirus infection. TCRdb fed the reads into MiXCR, producing one record per CDR3 protein. The sample contains 510,000 or so distinct CDR3 sequences, approximately 26% of which appear only once. The sample was PBMCs. The receptors here all came from a human donor in good health (CMV status not recorded). Some clones in this sample may be carry-over from other donors' samples.

V gene TRBV6-6 combines with J gene TRBJ2-7; D may match TRBD1 or TRBD2 (5 bases each). CDR3 length: 14 amino acids. Trimming stripped 5 bases from V and 6 bases from J, with 17 bases between. CDR1 MNHNY and CDR2 SVGAGI come from the germline V gene (reference sequence). The CDR3 sequence: CASSLLLGESEQYV. In DNA form, the CDR3 reads TGTGCCAGCAGTCTACTTCTAGGGGAGAGCGAGCAGTACGTC.

The chain has TRBV7-2 and TRBJ2-7, with D possibly being TRBD2 (6 bases). There are 14 residues in the CDR3. V was shortened by 5 bases and J by 0 bases, with 11 bases between the two germline ends. Germline V gene sequence: CDR1 SGHTA, CDR2 FQGNSA. DNA of the CDR3: TGTGCCAGCAGCCGAACGACTAGCTCCTACGAGCAGTACTTC. Its protein is CASSRTTSSYEQYF.

This clonotype was seen ten or more times. The chain couples TRBV6-1 to TRBJ2-7, with D hard to call. This CDR3 has 12 amino acids. CDR1 is MNHNS and CDR2 is SASEGT in the germline V gene. The ends were cut back, 8 bases at V and 2 bases at J, with 10 bases in the middle. CDR3 sequence: CASSPLTYEQYF. In nucleotides, the CDR3 is TGTGCCAGCTCCCCTCTGACCTACGAGCAGTACTTC.

The rearrangement joins TRBV7-2 to TRBJ1-2; 7 bases map to TRBD1. After removal of 2 bases from V and 10 bases from J, the junction contained 7 bases not matched to a gene. The CDR3 length is 13 residues. Looked up from germline, CDR1 is SGHTA and CDR2 is FQGNSA. CDR3 nucleotide sequence: TGTGCCAGCAGCTTAAGACAGGACAGGATCTACACCTTC. The encoded protein is CASSLRQDRIYTF.

The chain has TRBV6-5 and TRBJ1-3; D is perhaps TRBD1 (5 bases). The CDR3 runs 13 residues. The V and J ends lost 4 bases and 8 bases respectively, with 12 bases between them. Germline values: CDR1 MNHEY, CDR2 SVGAGI. CDR3 residues: CASSLHRGDTIYF. The CDR3 DNA sequence: TGTGCCAGCAGTTTACATCGGGGGGACACCATATATTTT.

The chain is built from TRBV20-1 and TRBJ1-5; D remains ambiguous. Deletions cut 3 bases from V and 0 bases from J, with 15 bases between. The CDR3 is made up of 16 amino acids. CDR1 DFQATT and CDR2 SNEGSKA come from the germline V gene (reference sequence). The CDR3 sequence: CSASATDRYSNQPQHF. CDR3 nucleotide sequence: TGCAGTGCTAGTGCTACGGACCGGTATAGCAATCAGCCCCAGCATTTT.

This clonotype has a handful of counts. The chain joins TRBV4-2 to TRBJ1-1; D unresolved. Germline assignment: CDR1 LGHNA and CDR2 YNFKEQ. The CDR3 contains 13 residues. Trimming pared 2 bases from V and 1 base from J, leaving 5 bases between. The chain's CDR3 is CASSQKGNTEAFF. CDR3 nucleotide sequence: TGTGCCAGCAGCCAAAAGGGGAACACTGAAGCTTTCTTT.

In DNA form, the CDR3 reads TGCGCCAGCAAGGGGGAGGATACGCAGTATTTT. It encodes CASKGEDTQYF. The genes are TRBV5-1 and TRBJ2-3; possibly TRBD1 for D (6 bases). Per the germline V gene, CDR1 is SGHRS and CDR2 is YFSETQ. Trimming removed 6 bases at V and 6 bases at J, with 8 bases between. The CDR3 loop spans 11 amino acids. Using reference TRBV5-1 and TRBJ2-3 for the parts outside the CDR3, the full variable domain is KAGVTQTPRYLIKTRGQQVTLSCSPISGHRSVSWYQQTPGQGLQFLFEYFSETQRNKGNFPGRFSGRQFSNSRSEMNVSTLELGDSALYLCASKGEDTQYFGPGTRLTVL.

The rearrangement joins TRBV2 to TRBJ1-5; D is unresolved. This CDR3 contains 13 residues. CDR1 and CDR2 from the germline V gene are SNHLY and FYNNEI. V was cut by 6 bases and J by 7 bases, with 13 bases left in between. This CDR3 is CASSGWRNQPQHF. In nucleotides, the CDR3 is TGTGCCAGCAGCGGCTGGAGGAACCAGCCCCAGCATTTT.

V and J are TRBV7-2 and TRBJ1-4; 7 bases are a match to TRBD1. CDR3 length: 16 residues. V shed 2 bases, J shed 6 bases, and the junction held 9 bases outside the gene matches. The germline gives CDR1 SGHTA, CDR2 FQGNSA. The CDR3 DNA follows: TGTGCCAGCAGCTTATCAGGGGGTCGAAGTTATGAAAAACTGTTTTTT. Amino acid sequence: CASSLSGGRSYEKLFF.

The rearrangement links TRBV6-2 or TRBV6-3 to TRBJ2-7; TRBD2 aligns across 13 bases. From germline, CDR1 is MNHEY and CDR2 SVGEGT. J gave up 2 bases and V 7 bases, and 8 bases lay outside the gene matches. This CDR3 region has 16 residues. CDR3 coding DNA: TGTGCCAGCACCTCCCCCGGGACTAGCGGGACCTACGAGCAGTACTTC. It translates to CASTSPGTSGTYEQYF.

The chain combines TRBV30 with TRBJ1-5, with TRBD1 identical over 10 bases. CDR1 is GTSNPN and CDR2 is SVGIG in the germline V gene (reference sequence). The CDR3 covers 14 residues. Trimming cost V 7 bases and J 4 bases; bases outside gene matches: 7. The CDR3 spells CAFRDRGGNQPQHF. DNA for the CDR3: TGTGCCTTCCGGGACAGGGGAGGGAATCAGCCCCAGCATTTT.

V usage is TRBV24-1 and J usage is TRBJ2-1; D not certain. Trimming removed 6 bases from V and 5 bases from J, with 10 bases in between. This CDR3 region has 13 residues. The germline gives CDR1 KGHDR, CDR2 SFDVKD. The DNA of the CDR3 is TGTGCCACCAGTCCTTGGGATCACAATGAGCAGTTCTTC. Amino acids: CATSPWDHNEQFF.

This chain links TRBV19 with TRBJ2-1; 8 bases agree with TRBD2. Germline V gene data show CDR1 as LNHDA and CDR2 as SQIVND (reference sequence). Germline trimming cut 5 bases from V and 5 bases from J; bases unmatched to any gene: 8. The CDR3 sequence is 15 residues long. The CDR3 nucleotides are TGTGCCAGTAGTGAGAGCGGGAGCCAGGACAATGAGCAGTTCTTC. Translating gives CASSESGSQDNEQFF.

This clonotype showed up just a few times. The chain links TRBV19 to TRBJ2-7; 13 nucleotides match TRBD2. Germline trimming cut 3 bases from V and 3 bases from J; bases unmatched to any gene: 5. Germline CDR1 is LNHDA and CDR2 is SQIVND (reference sequence). The CDR3 is made up of 16 amino acids. CDR3 bases: TGTGCCAGTAGTATGGCCGGACTAGCGGGAGACTACGAGCAGTACTTC. This translates into CASSMAGLAGDYEQYF.

This clonotype has just a few counts. The V gene is TRBV7-2, the J gene TRBJ2-1; TRBD2 matches at 10 bases. This CDR3 has 16 residues. Unmatched junction bases numbered 10, after V lost 4 bases and J lost 7 bases. In germline, CDR1 is SGHTA, CDR2 FQGNSA. The CDR3 nucleotides read TGTGCCAGCAGCTCCCGGATAGCGGGAGGTGGAAATGAGCAGTTCTTC. As protein: CASSSRIAGGGNEQFF.